What follows are 29 T cell receptor beta chains derived from one specimen sequenced in a study of cytomegalovirus exposure and HLA in healthy donors. PCR was performed using 60 Vbeta and 13 Jbeta primers. Using immunoSEQ multiplex PCR, the repertoire was profiled, and TCRdb retains in-frame clones only, with some absent. The table has 130,000 or so clones, about 75% seen once. Sequenced: PBMCs. The receptors come from a woman aged 40 to 50 in good health and CMV-seropositive.

This clone showed up just once. The chain is built from TRBV7-9 and TRBJ2-3, with D possibly matching TRBD1 (6 bases). The germline CDR1 and CDR2 sequences are SEHNR and FQNEAQ (reference sequence). V was cut by 0 bases and J by 3 bases, with 13 bases left in between. This CDR3 is 16 amino acids long. The CDR3 DNA sequence: TGTGCCAGCAGCTTAGCTGGGGACATTGGGACAGATACGCAGTATTTT. As protein: CASSLAGDIGTDTQYF.

The genes are TRBV14 and TRBJ2-5, with D possibly being TRBD1 (6 bases). CDR1 is SGHDN and CDR2 is FVKESK in the germline V gene. The germline V and J ends were trimmed by 4 bases and 2 bases, with 14 bases remaining between them. The CDR3 spans 15 residues. CDR3 sequence: CASSLGKRGQETQYF. The CDR3 region has the DNA TGTGCCAGCAGCCTAGGGAAAAGGGGGCAAGAGACCCAGTACTTC.

This clone was seen a few times. Given the absence of the conserved phenylalanine or tryptophan at the CDR3 end, a read error is likely. It is unclear where the CDR3 begins or ends on the DNA, so no DNA is shown, and the CDR3 is as TCRdb lists it. This sequence joins TRBV29-1 and TRBJ1-6; the table's D call, TRBD1, has no DNA check behind it. Germline CDR1 SQVTM, CDR2 ANQGSEA. From its first to its last residue, the CDR3 has 11 amino acids. CDR3: CSVEERTPTLG.

The chain employs TRBV23-1 and TRBJ2-2, with D maybe TRBD2 (5 bases). TRBV23-1 is filed as an ORF, its function uncertain. The CDR3 loop spans 17 amino acids. The V end was cut by 8 bases, the J end by 3 bases, with 22 bases between. CDR3 in amino acids: CASARGSQDPYTGELFF. The CDR3 nucleotides are TGCGCCAGCGCCCGAGGGTCCCAGGATCCTTACACCGGGGAGCTGTTTTTT.

The CDR3 DNA reads TGCGCCAGCAGCTTGCGGCGGTTTAATGAAAAACTGTTTTTT. This translates into CASSLRRFNEKLFF. This chain joins TRBV5-1 and TRBJ1-4; no firm D call. CDR1 and CDR2 from the germline V gene are SGHRS and YFSETQ. V lost 1 base to trimming and J lost 4 bases, with 8 bases between them. This CDR3 contains 14 residues. The full variable domain, its missing parts supplied by reference TRBV5-1 and TRBJ1-4, is KAGVTQTPRYLIKTRGQQVTLSCSPISGHRSVSWYQQTPGQGLQFLFEYFSETQRNKGNFPGRFSGRQFSNSRSEMNVSTLELGDSALYLCASSLRRFNEKLFFGSGTQLSVL.

The chain joins TRBV9 to TRBJ2-7, with 7 bases identical to TRBD2. The CDR3 has 14 amino acids. Germline-derived CDR1 and CDR2 are SGDLS and YYNGEE. V was pared by 0 bases and J by 2 bases, with 2 bases of the junction left unmatched. CDR3: CASSVGAGAYEQYF. The DNA for the CDR3 is TGTGCCAGCAGCGTAGGGGCGGGGGCCTACGAGCAGTACTTC.

The V and J genes are TRBV28 and TRBJ1-2, with D unclear. Germline V lookup: CDR1 MDHEN, CDR2 SYDVKM. Trimming left V 6 bases short and J 2 bases short, with 13 bases between. The CDR3 is 14 amino acids. CDR3 nucleotide sequence: TGTGCCAGCAGACTTGCTCCTTTGAACTATGGCTACACCTTC. This gives the protein CASRLAPLNYGYTF.

This sequence joins TRBV5-1 and TRBJ1-4; 7 bases are shared with TRBD1. CDR3 length: 15 residues. The germline V gene encodes CDR1 SGHRS and CDR2 YFSETQ. V was clipped by 2 bases and J by 6 bases; unmatched bases: 7. The CDR3: CASSFSPGGDEKLFF. CDR3 DNA: TGCGCCAGCAGCTTCTCTCCAGGGGGAGATGAAAAACTGTTTTTT.

The chain combines TRBV5-4 with TRBJ2-3; D might be TRBD2 (6 bases). This CDR3 spans 14 amino acids. V lost 6 bases and J 3 bases, leaving 14 bases between the germline ends. In germline, CDR1 is SGHNT, CDR2 YYREEE (reference sequence). CDR3 in DNA: TGTGCCAGCAATGGGGGGAGTAGTACAGATACGCAGTATTTT. Amino acids: CASNGGSSTDTQYF.

The CDR3 DNA sequence: TGTGCCAGCTCATCGACTAGCGGGAGCCAACCCCAAGAGACCCAGTACTTC. Translated: CASSSTSGSQPQETQYF. The gene calls are TRBV18 and TRBJ2-5; 12 bases line up with TRBD2. The germline gives CDR1 KGHSH, CDR2 LQKENI. The V gene end was trimmed by 5 bases and the J gene end by 1 base; junction bases not matched to a gene: 8. The CDR3 is 17 amino acids. The full variable domain, completed using reference TRBV18 and TRBJ2-5, is NAGVMQNPRHLVRRRGQEARLRCSPMKGHSHVYWYRQLPEEGLKFMVYLQKENIIDESGMPKERFSAEFPKEGPSILRIQQVVRGDSAAYFCASSSTSGSQPQETQYFGPGTRLLVL.

This sequence joins TRBV7-9 and TRBJ2-7, with 8 positions matching TRBD2. Germline trimming cut 5 bases from V and 7 bases from J; bases unmatched to any gene: 10. The germline V gene has CDR1 SEHNR and CDR2 FQNEAQ (reference sequence). The CDR3 covers 14 residues. The CDR3 region has the DNA TGTGCCAGCAGCCCACGGGAGGGGCCACGAGAGCAGTACTTC. Translated: CASSPREGPREQYF.

The CDR3 is CASSRGVASDTQYF. The CDR3 nucleotides are TGTGCCAGCAGCCGGGGGGTCGCTTCAGATACGCAGTATTTT. The chain links TRBV4-2 to TRBJ2-3, with D perhaps TRBD2 (6 bases). In germline, CDR1 is LGHNA, CDR2 YNFKEQ. The germline V and J ends were trimmed by 4 bases and 4 bases, with 12 bases remaining between them. This CDR3 region has 14 residues.

CDR3 in DNA: TGCGCCAGCAGCCAGCGGACGGCGGGCACTGAAGCTTTCTTT. Translated: CASSQRTAGTEAFF. The rearrangement links TRBV4-3 to TRBJ1-1; D is unclear. V was cut by 3 bases and J by 4 bases, with 12 bases left in between. CDR1 and CDR2 from the germline V gene are LGHNA and YSLEER. This CDR3 comprises 14 residues.

This chain links TRBV7-9 with TRBJ2-3; a weak D match, TRBD1 (6 bases). V gave up 5 bases and J gave up 1 base, with 10 bases separating them. The CDR3 loop spans 14 amino acids. CDR1 is SEHNR, CDR2 FQNEAQ, per germline (reference sequence). The CDR3 reads CASSPGGRTDTQYF. The CDR3 coding sequence is TGTGCCAGCAGCCCTGGGGGCCGCACAGATACGCAGTATTTT.

This clone has a handful of counts. The chain carries TRBV10-3 and TRBJ1-1, with TRBD1 matching 11 bases. Trimming at V came to 7 bases and at J to 3 bases, leaving 4 bases not matched to a gene. The CDR3 runs to 14 residues. Per the germline V gene, CDR1 is ENHRY and CDR2 is SYGVKD. The CDR3 is CAITSGQGDTEAFF. In DNA, the CDR3 is TGTGCCATCACCTCGGGACAGGGGGACACTGAAGCTTTCTTT.

The chain couples TRBV30 to TRBJ1-6; D is perhaps TRBD1 (5 bases). Trimming removed 4 bases from V and 6 bases from J, with 19 bases in between. This CDR3 contains 16 residues. Germline values: CDR1 GTSNPN, CDR2 SVGIG (reference sequence). This CDR3 reads CAWMPGGEGFNSPLHF. Here the CDR3 DNA reads TGTGCCTGGATGCCGGGAGGGGAAGGGTTTAATTCACCCCTCCACTTT.

The CDR3 DNA is TGTGCCAGCAGCATAGCGACAGGGGCTAATTCACCCCTCCACTTT. Amino acid sequence: CASSIATGANSPLHF. This chain connects TRBV7-3 to TRBJ1-6; 8 nucleotides line up with TRBD1. The germline V gene has CDR1 SGHTA and CDR2 FQGTGA. Germline trimming cut 5 bases from V and 6 bases from J; bases unmatched to any gene: 6. CDR3 length: 15 residues.

The rearrangement links TRBV7-3 to TRBJ2-5; a possible D gene is TRBD2 (5 bases). Trimming stripped 0 bases from V and 3 bases from J, with 5 bases between. Germline values: CDR1 SGHTA, CDR2 FQGTGA. The CDR3 is made up of 13 amino acids. DNA of the CDR3: TGTGCCAGCAGCTTAACGAGGGAAGAGACCCAGTACTTC. Its protein is CASSLTREETQYF.

The chain combines TRBV6-5 with TRBJ2-7, with D perhaps TRBD1 (5 bases). Germline loops: CDR1 MNHEY, CDR2 SVGAGI. V dropped 1 base and J dropped 6 bases, with 10 bases sitting between them. This CDR3 contains 13 residues. The CDR3 is CASSYLQAFEQYF. CDR3 DNA sequence: TGTGCCAGCAGTTACTTACAGGCTTTCGAGCAGTACTTC.

V is TRBV19 and J is TRBJ2-1; maybe TRBD2 (5 bases). Germline CDR1 is LNHDA and CDR2 is SQIVND (reference sequence). The CDR3 loop spans 16 amino acids. V lost 7 bases and J lost 0, with 16 bases in between. CDR3 DNA: TGTGCCAGTACCCGCACAGCACGGGGCTCCTACAATGAGCAGTTCTTC. This encodes CASTRTARGSYNEQFF. The complete variable domain, with remaining parts taken from reference TRBV19 and TRBJ2-1, reads DGGITQSPKYLFRKEGQNVTLSCEQNLNHDAMYWYRQDPGQGLRLIYYSQIVNDFQKGDIAEGYSVSREKKESFPLTVTSAQKNPTAFYLCASTRTARGSYNEQFFGPGTRLTVL.

The chain is built from TRBV4-1 and TRBJ2-5; TRBD1 agrees at 7 bases. The last part of the DNA fits TRBJ2-7 better; the J call may be wrong. The CDR3 covers 12 residues. CDR1 and CDR2 (germline): MGHRA, YSYEKL. CDR3: CASSPGQDEQYF. The CDR3, as DNA: TGCGCCAGCAGCCCAGGACAGGACGAGCAGTACTTC.

This clone appeared a single time. The gene calls are TRBV2 and TRBJ2-7, with 8 bases identical to TRBD1. Per the germline V gene, CDR1 is SNHLY and CDR2 is FYNNEI. This CDR3 region has 14 residues. The V gene end was trimmed by 6 bases and the J gene end by 3 bases; junction bases not matched to a gene: 7. The CDR3: CASSQGAGNYEQYF. The DNA for the CDR3 is TGTGCCAGCAGCCAGGGGGCGGGCAACTACGAGCAGTACTTC.

This clone has a handful of counts. The CDR3 DNA is TGTGCCAGCAGCAAGGGACATAACACTGAAGCTTTCTTT. It is translated as CASSKGHNTEAFF. The chain recombines TRBV7-8 with TRBJ1-1, with D possibly being TRBD1 (6 bases). Trimming pared 5 bases from V and 2 bases from J, leaving 9 bases between. Looked up from germline, CDR1 is SGHVS and CDR2 is FQNEAQ. The CDR3 runs 13 residues.

The V call is TRBV9, the J call TRBJ2-7; D perhaps matches TRBD1 (6 bases). The CDR3 is 17 residues long. The germline V gene encodes CDR1 SGDLS and CDR2 YYNGEE. The ends were cut back, 0 bases at V and 0 bases at J, with 16 bases in the middle. The CDR3 is CASSVASGDPYSYEQYF. The CDR3 nucleotides are TGTGCCAGCAGCGTAGCTTCAGGGGACCCCTACTCCTACGAGCAGTACTTC.

The rearrangement joins TRBV27 to TRBJ2-7; weak D call: TRBD2 (6 bases). The CDR3 consists of 14 residues. Germline CDR1 MNHEY, CDR2 SMNVEV (reference sequence). Trimming removed 3 bases at V and 5 bases at J, with 14 bases between. The CDR3 spells CASSFLAGRNEQYF. DNA for the CDR3: TGTGCCAGCAGTTTTTTGGCCGGGAGAAACGAGCAGTACTTC.

The chain joins TRBV7-9 to TRBJ1-2; a weak D match, TRBD1 (6 bases). Deletions cut 5 bases from V and 6 bases from J, with 16 bases between. Germline values: CDR1 SEHNR, CDR2 FQNEAQ (reference sequence). This CDR3 spans 14 amino acids. The CDR3 sequence: CASSRNRESDGYTF. The CDR3 DNA follows: TGTGCCAGCAGCCGCAACAGGGAATCGGATGGCTACACCTTC.

V usage is TRBV28 and J usage is TRBJ1-4; 9 positions match TRBD1. The germline CDR1 and CDR2 sequences are MDHEN and SYDVKM. This CDR3 region has 16 residues. With V trimmed by 6 bases and J by 5 bases, 10 bases remained unmatched. The CDR3 spells CASRLTGGAENEKLFF. CDR3 DNA: TGTGCCAGCAGACTAACAGGGGGCGCAGAGAATGAAAAACTGTTTTTT. Full variable domain (rest looked up from reference TRBV28 and TRBJ1-4): DVKVTQSSRYLVKRTGEKVFLECVQDMDHENMFWYRQDPGLGLRLIYFSYDVKMKEKGDIPEGYSVSREKKERFSLILESASTNQTSMYLCASRLTGGAENEKLFFGSGTQLSVL.

This chain uses TRBV19 with TRBJ2-2, with TRBD1 matching 11 bases. Germline-derived CDR1 and CDR2 are LNHDA and SQIVND (reference sequence). The CDR3 runs to 17 residues. Germline trimming cut 2 bases from V and 7 bases from J; bases unmatched to any gene: 9. This chain's CDR3 is CASSIRGTGGSGGELFF. The CDR3 DNA reads as TGTGCCAGTAGTATACGAGGGACAGGGGGAAGCGGCGGGGAGCTGTTTTTT.

The chain uses TRBV29-1 and TRBJ2-2, with 7 bases lining up with TRBD1. Per the germline V gene, CDR1 is SQVTM and CDR2 is ANQGSEA. With V trimmed by 7 bases and J by 6 bases, 11 bases remained unmatched. The CDR3 runs 14 residues. CDR3 amino acids: CSAETGSVAGELFF. For the CDR3, the DNA is TGCAGCGCAGAGACAGGGTCAGTCGCCGGGGAGCTGTTTTTT.